This T cell receptor beta chain was captured by sequencing in a study of early T cells in non-severe SARS-CoV-2 infection. Turning to the study itself: Sequenced material consisted of bulk RNA (from unsorted whole blood), and chains were unpaired. Overall study results and limits: Matches to VDJdb favored anti-spike CD8 responses and missed private and CD4 specificities.

This clonotype has only a few counts. Its antigen is unidentified. Tagging with unique molecular identifiers was applied to individual cDNA molecules. TCRdb redid the calling of the 5' RACE reads with MiXCR, one entry per CDR3 protein. The sample records approximately 74,000 distinct CDR3 sequences, 11% to 15% being singletons. The source material was whole blood. This TCR derives from an adult who was a healthcare worker with PCR-confirmed SARS-CoV-2 infection or an uninfected control (not recorded which).

CDR3 sequence (DNA): TGTGCCAGCTCACCCCGGGACAGAAATGAAAAACTGTTTTTT. Residues: CASSPRDRNEKLFF. The chain has TRBV18 and TRBJ1-4; 7 bases line up with TRBD1. This CDR3 is 14 amino acids long. Losses at the gene ends were 3 bases for V and 5 bases for J; bases not matched to a gene: 3. CDR1 is KGHSH and CDR2 is LQKENI in the germline V gene.